Below are 31 T cell receptor beta chains sequenced from a single sample in a study of post-analysis software for immune sequencing data. The TCR beta cDNA libraries carried unique molecular identifiers. TCRdb passed the PCR reads through MiXCR, listing each CDR3 protein once. Of about half a million distinct CDR3 sequences in the sample, over 35% were seen once. Their antigen targets remain unknown. Findings and limits, study-wide: Relative to controls, patients had a few TRBV segments at higher frequency, with TRBV5-6, TRBV5-1 and TRBV20-1 among these.

The sequenced sample was blood. The receptors originated from a girl aged 10 to 17 with multiple sclerosis.

There are a few counts of this clonotype. This chain links TRBV20-1 with TRBJ1-2; D remains ambiguous. The CDR3 loop spans 12 amino acids. Germline V CDR1 and CDR2: DFQATT, SNEGSKA (reference sequence). Trimming stripped 7 bases from V and 13 bases from J, with 22 bases between. CDR3 coding DNA: TGCAGTGTCAGTGGAGACCGGGTATCTCCCACCTTC. Translating it yields CSVSGDRVSPTF.

This chain links TRBV20-1 with TRBJ2-7; 13 nucleotides match TRBD2. V was pared by 6 bases and J by 2 bases, with 10 bases of the junction left unmatched. The CDR3 loop spans 16 amino acids. Per the germline V gene, CDR1 is DFQATT and CDR2 is SNEGSKA (reference sequence). The CDR3 sequence: CSAPLTSGRPTYEQYF. CDR3 in DNA: TGCAGTGCCCCACTGACTAGCGGGAGGCCTACCTACGAGCAGTACTTC.

The chain combines TRBV28 with TRBJ2-7; D might be TRBD1 (5 bases). Germline CDR1 is MDHEN and CDR2 is SYDVKM. V was trimmed by 1 base and J by 0 bases, leaving 13 bases between them. CDR3 size: 16 residues. DNA for the CDR3: TGTGCCAGCAGTTTATTACCAGGGAATCCCTCCTACGAGCAGTACTTC. This encodes CASSLLPGNPSYEQYF.

The genes are TRBV20-1 and TRBJ1-4; D is undetermined. In germline, CDR1 is DFQATT, CDR2 SNEGSKA (reference sequence). Trimming stripped 2 bases from V and 5 bases from J, with 6 bases between. The CDR3 consists of 12 residues. The CDR3 DNA sequence: TGCAGTGCTAGATTTGCAAATGAAAAACTGTTTTTT. Amino acids: CSARFANEKLFF.

Turning to this clonotype: With a much larger clone just one base away, this may be a read error. V is TRBV4-1 and J is TRBJ2-1; D is undetermined. CDR3 length: 13 amino acids. Germline assignment: CDR1 MGHRA and CDR2 YSYEKL. DNA of the CDR3: TGCGTCAGCAGCCAGGCAGGACGAAATGAGCAGTTCTTC. It yields the protein CVSSQAGRNEQFF.

Comments on this clonotype: This CDR3 fails to terminate in the conserved phenylalanine or tryptophan, so it likely reflects a read error. The gene calls are TRBV12-3 or TRBV12-4 and TRBJ2-3; possibly TRBD2 for D (5 bases). The CDR3 sequence is 15 residues long. The V gene lost 3 bases and the J gene lost 4 bases, with 14 bases spanning the gap. CDR3 protein: CASSLWELRADTQYS. CDR3 sequence (DNA): TGTGCCAGCAGTTTGTGGGAGTTGAGAGCAGATACGCAGTATTCC.

This chain connects TRBV6-2 or TRBV6-3 to TRBJ1-5; the D is unclear. Trimming cost V 6 bases and J 2 bases, with 14 bases left between them. Germline CDR1 reads MNHEY; CDR2 reads SVGEGT. CDR3 length: 15 residues. CDR3 sequence: CASSSGRRGNQPQHF. As DNA, the CDR3 is TGTGCCAGCAGCAGCGGACGGAGGGGCAATCAGCCCCAGCATTTT.

CDR3 protein: CASSLRGGRGYNEQFF. CDR3 sequence (DNA): TGTGCCAGCAGTTTAAGGGGAGGCAGGGGATACAATGAGCAGTTCTTC. The chain combines TRBV28 with TRBJ2-1, with D perhaps being TRBD1 or TRBD2 (6 bases each). Germline-derived CDR1 and CDR2 are MDHEN and SYDVKM. With 2 bases removed from V and 4 bases from J, the gap between germline ends came to 15 bases. CDR3 length: 16 amino acids.

J is TRBJ1-5 and V is TRBV11-2; D gene uncertain. The germline gives CDR1 SGHAT, CDR2 FQNNGV. The CDR3 totals 12 residues. V was shortened by 4 bases and J by 4 bases, with 5 bases between the two germline ends. CDR3 protein: CASSSMNQPQHF. As DNA, the CDR3 is TGTGCCAGCAGCTCGATGAATCAGCCCCAGCATTTT.

This clonotype turned up a few times. The rearrangement links TRBV12-3 or TRBV12-4 to TRBJ1-5; 8 bases map to TRBD1. CDR3 length: 14 residues. Unmatched junction bases numbered 5, after V lost 3 bases and J lost 7 bases. The CDR3 loop is CASSFRTGQQPQHF. DNA of the CDR3: TGTGCCAGCAGTTTTAGGACAGGGCAACAGCCCCAGCATTTT.

This clonotype has ten or more counts. The chain carries TRBV28 and TRBJ2-1; a possible D gene is TRBD2 (6 bases). CDR1 is MDHEN, CDR2 SYDVKM, per germline. The CDR3 contains 15 residues. V was clipped by 2 bases and J by 0 bases, with 8 bases between them. The CDR3 reads CASSLGRSSYNEQFF. CDR3 coding DNA: TGTGCCAGCAGTTTAGGGAGGAGCTCCTACAATGAGCAGTTCTTC. Complete variable domain (other parts from reference TRBV28 and TRBJ2-1): DVKVTQSSRYLVKRTGEKVFLECVQDMDHENMFWYRQDPGLGLRLIYFSYDVKMKEKGDIPEGYSVSREKKERFSLILESASTNQTSMYLCASSLGRSSYNEQFFGPGTRLTVL.

In this sample, this clonotype turned up a few times. The V and J genes are TRBV20-1 and TRBJ2-1; D possibly corresponds to TRBD2 (5 bases). The CDR3 consists of 15 residues. Germline V gene lookup returns CDR1 DFQATT and CDR2 SNEGSKA (reference sequence). V was trimmed by 6 bases and J by 4 bases, leaving 19 bases between them. The CDR3 loop reads CSARFGLGVYNEQFF. The CDR3 DNA follows: TGCAGTGCCAGATTCGGACTTGGGGTTTACAATGAGCAGTTCTTC.

CDR3 in DNA: TGTGCCACCAGTGATTTGCTATCGCCGTACAATGAGCAGTTCTTC. Amino acid sequence: CATSDLLSPYNEQFF. The J gene is TRBJ2-1, the V gene TRBV24-1; D is unclear. The germline V gene has CDR1 KGHDR and CDR2 SFDVKD. The CDR3 spans 15 residues. Trimming cost V 0 bases and J 4 bases, with 9 bases left between them.

J is TRBJ2-1 and V is TRBV7-2; 7 bases are shared with TRBD2. The CDR3 sequence is 15 residues long. With V trimmed by 2 bases and J by 6 bases, 7 bases remained unmatched. Germline V gene lookup returns CDR1 SGHTA and CDR2 FQGNSA. CDR3 loop: CASSLIWEGGNEQFF. The CDR3 nucleotides read TGTGCCAGCAGCTTAATATGGGAGGGTGGCAATGAGCAGTTCTTC.

The chain employs TRBV6-2 or TRBV6-3 and TRBJ2-5, with TRBD1 matching 8 bases. V was pared by 0 bases and J by 6 bases, with 6 bases of the junction left unmatched. From germline, CDR1 is MNHEY and CDR2 SVGEGT. This CDR3 region has 15 residues. CDR3 amino acids: CASSYSFRDRQTQYF. The CDR3 nucleotides read TGTGCCAGCAGTTACTCGTTCCGGGACAGGCAGACCCAGTACTTC.

This clonotype has only a few counts. J is TRBJ2-7 and V is TRBV21-1; the table's TRBD1 call for D was not verified on the DNA. TRBV21-1 is an annotated pseudogene. The CDR3 contains 16 residues. In nucleotides, the CDR3 is TGTGCCAGCAGCAAAAAGCCCCAGTTAAGCCCCTACGAGCAGTACTTC. This encodes CASSKKPQLSPYEQYF.

V is TRBV29-1 and J is TRBJ1-2; unclear D gene. V lost 2 bases and J 8 bases, leaving 9 bases between the germline ends. The CDR3 is 11 residues long. Germline CDR1 SQVTM, CDR2 ANQGSEA. The CDR3 nucleotides read TGCAGCGTTGAATCGAGAACCGGCTACACCTTC. It codes for CSVESRTGYTF.

The V gene is TRBV5-1, the J gene TRBJ2-1, with D unclear. Trimming removed 2 bases from V and 6 bases from J, with 9 bases in between. Germline CDR1 is SGHRS and CDR2 is YFSETQ. This CDR3 is 13 amino acids long. CDR3 coding DNA: TGCGCCAGCAGCTTATCTCCCGCCAATGAGCAGTTCTTC. This gives the protein CASSLSPANEQFF.

The V call is TRBV5-1, the J call TRBJ2-5; D uncertain. Near its end, the DNA agrees better with TRBJ2-7, so the J call may be wrong. The CDR3 is 13 residues long. Germline V lookup: CDR1 SGHRS, CDR2 YFSETQ. The CDR3 here is CASSLSRTHEQYF. The CDR3 DNA follows: TGCGCCAGCAGCTTGTCAAGGACGCACGAGCAGTACTTC.

On this clonotype itself: An end of the junction does not agree with germline; a read error may underlie this. This chain connects TRBV6-5 to TRBJ1-4; D is perhaps TRBD1 (5 bases). The CDR3 is made up of 18 amino acids. Germline lookup yields CDR1 MNHEY and CDR2 SVGAGI. This CDR3 reads CTSSYSSVRQSYNEKLFF. As DNA, the CDR3 is TGTACCAGCAGTTACTCGTCGGTCCGACAGTCTTATAATGAAAAACTGTTTTTT.

This clonotype was observed a handful of times. V and J are TRBV29-1 and TRBJ1-2; tentatively, D is TRBD1 (6 bases). The length of the CDR3 is 10 residues. Trimming removed 5 bases at V and 7 bases at J, with 8 bases between. Germline V gene sequence: CDR1 SQVTM, CDR2 ANQGSEA. As DNA, the CDR3 is TGCAGCGTTACAGGGACTGGCTACACCTTC. It yields the protein CSVTGTGYTF.

The rearrangement uses TRBV7-2 and TRBJ2-5, with D perhaps TRBD2 (6 bases). From germline, CDR1 is SGHTA and CDR2 FQGNSA. CDR3 size: 17 residues. With 5 bases removed from V and 5 bases from J, the gap between germline ends came to 24 bases. The CDR3 nucleotides are TGTGCCAGCAGCCTCCCCTCTGGCGGGACGGTATCGGAGACCCAGTACTTC. It encodes CASSLPSGGTVSETQYF.

This clonotype was seen a single time. This chain joins TRBV20-1 and TRBJ1-1; 7 nucleotides line up with TRBD1. Germline V gene lookup returns CDR1 DFQATT and CDR2 SNEGSKA (reference sequence). J was trimmed by 11 bases and V by 5 bases; bases with no gene match: 8. The CDR3 contains 11 residues. The CDR3 DNA reads as TGCAGTGCTGAGGACAGGAGGGAGGCTTTCTTT. It translates to CSAEDRREAFF.

This chain connects TRBV5-1 to TRBJ1-1, with 8 nucleotides matching TRBD1. V lost 4 bases to trimming and J lost 5 bases; unmatched junction nucleotides: 7. The CDR3 spans 14 residues. Germline CDR1 is SGHRS and CDR2 is YFSETQ. CDR3 in amino acids: CASSLTGGETEAFF. In nucleotides, the CDR3 is TGCGCCAGCAGCCTAACAGGGGGAGAGACTGAAGCTTTCTTT.

In the case of this clonotype: A read error may account for a junction end that differs from germline. This chain connects TRBV4-2 to TRBJ2-5; TRBD1 agrees at 10 bases. This CDR3 has 15 residues. Germline V CDR1 and CDR2: LGHNA, YNFKEQ. The CDR3 sequence is CASSSTGTGEEAQYF. In DNA form, the CDR3 reads TGTGCCAGCAGCTCCACTGGGACAGGGGAAGAGGCCCAGTACTTC.

The chain carries TRBV9 and TRBJ2-7; 7 nucleotides match TRBD1. The germline gives CDR1 SGDLS, CDR2 YYNGEE. The CDR3 is made up of 15 amino acids. Trimming at V came to 3 bases and at J to 4 bases, leaving 10 bases not matched to a gene. The CDR3 loop is CASSADPGQPYEQYF. The DNA of the CDR3 is TGTGCCAGCAGCGCCGACCCGGGACAGCCTTACGAGCAGTACTTC.

This clonotype came up a few times. The rearrangement joins TRBV5-1 to TRBJ2-5; possibly TRBD1 for D (5 bases). Trimming cost V 0 bases and J 5 bases, with 11 bases left between them. This CDR3 spans 14 amino acids. The germline gives CDR1 SGHRS, CDR2 YFSETQ. The CDR3 sequence: CASSLEGMYETQYF. CDR3 nucleotides: TGCGCCAGCAGCTTGGAGGGGATGTACGAGACCCAGTACTTC.

The chain carries TRBV28 and TRBJ2-5; TRBD2 matches 7 bases. From germline, CDR1 is MDHEN and CDR2 SYDVKM. This CDR3 region has 16 residues. J gave up 1 base and V 3 bases, and 8 bases lay outside the gene matches. CDR3 coding DNA: TGTGCCAGCAGTTTCGTGGGGGGGAAGGGCCAAGAGACCCAGTACTTC. This encodes CASSFVGGKGQETQYF.

A few counts support this clonotype. CDR3 sequence: CASSQTGTSGSYEQYF. DNA of the CDR3: TGCGCCAGCAGCCAAACCGGGACTAGCGGGAGCTACGAGCAGTACTTC. V usage is TRBV4-1 and J usage is TRBJ2-7; TRBD2 aligns across 14 bases. Unmatched junction bases numbered 3, after V lost 2 bases and J lost 3 bases. This CDR3 spans 16 amino acids. The germline V gene encodes CDR1 MGHRA and CDR2 YSYEKL.

The chain recombines TRBV7-9 with TRBJ2-2; tentative D call: TRBD2 (5 bases). Germline loops: CDR1 SEHNR, CDR2 FQNEAQ (reference sequence). CDR3 length: 15 residues. Trimming shortened V by 9 bases and J by 0 bases, and 14 bases separated the two germline ends. In DNA form, the CDR3 reads TGTGCCAGAAGCCCCGGGATGGCGAACACCGGGGAGCTGTTTTTT. It encodes CARSPGMANTGELFF.

The chain has TRBV10-3 and TRBJ2-7; TRBD2 might be the D (6 bases). The CDR3 has 15 amino acids. Germline values: CDR1 ENHRY, CDR2 SYGVKD. V was clipped by 6 bases and J by 0 bases, with 15 bases between them. CDR3 DNA: TGTGCCATCAGCGGCGGGGCAGGGAGCTCCTACGAGCAGTACTTC. Amino acid sequence: CAISGGAGSSYEQYF.